This note documents a single T cell receptor beta chain sequence. Enrolled through a virtual design, the participants were between roughly 18 and 90 years of age and came from around 25 US areas. Recovery meant two consecutive negative NP/OP PCR tests, professional clearance, or resolved symptoms. Clones were sequenced by immunoSEQ multiplex PCR, and TCRdb holds only the in-frame ones, with some missing. The sample includes more than 250,000 clones, 87% of them seen just once. V was trimmed by 0 bases and J by 3 bases, leaving 13 bases between them. Germline CDR1 reads SGDLS; CDR2 reads YYNGEE. This CDR3 is built from 15 residues. The sample is drawn from a study of blood T cell repertoires in COVID-19. Study details: Samples of COVID-19 (acute and convalescent) were obtained from the United States, Italy and Spain. PBMCs, B-cell-depleted T cells, or T cells were the source of the cDNA or gDNA that made up the material.

This TCR was recovered from a woman aged 30 to 39 who had recovered from COVID-19. Sequenced input: PBMCs or T cells enriched from blood (not recorded which). The chain uses TRBV9 and TRBJ2-7; the D is unclear. CDR3 coding DNA: TGTGCCAGCAGCGTAGTTGGCATTGTTTTCTACGAGCAGTACTTC. Translation: CASSVVGIVFYEQYF.